The clone carrying this T cell receptor (beta chain) has only a few counts. Its matching antigen is unknown. This record comes from a study of CD8+ T cells in alopecia areata. Study in general: Treated patients were given 5 to 10 mg oral tofacitinib twice daily.

Findings of the study overall: Compared with mice, patients displayed less clear TCR sharing, possibly for HLA-related reasons. Any link of baseline CD8+ expansion to response, resting on one nonresponder, remains uncertain.

The ends lost 2 bases at V and 2 bases at J; junction bases unmatched: 15. The CDR3 is 17 amino acids. CDR1 GTSNPN and CDR2 SVGIG come from the germline V gene (reference sequence). Documented treatment: oral pan-JAK inhibitor, 5-10 mg twice daily. The authors sorted CD4+ and CD8+ T cells from PBMCs. cDNA prepared by RNA extraction and subsequent reverse transcription served as the template for sequencing. Generated by immunoSEQ multiplex PCR, the TCRdb table keeps only in-frame clones and is missing some. Here the sample spans approximately 300,000 clones, roughly 64% being singletons. The sequencing used CD4+ T cells sorted from blood, collected at week 24, from a patient treated with tofacitinib. The chain is built from TRBV30 and TRBJ2-7; the match to TRBD1 covers 7 bases. The sequence came from a human donor with alopecia areata. For the CDR3, the DNA is TGTGCCTGGAGTAAGCGGCTTTCCGTGACAGGGACCTACGAGCAGTACTTC. Amino acids: CAWSKRLSVTGTYEQYF.